These T cell receptor beta chains were read from a single sample in a study of T cell responses to AZD1222 COVID-19 vaccine. Assay used: immunoSEQ multiplex PCR; TCRdb lists only in-frame clones, some missing. The table lists around 99,000 clones, approximately 88% of them singletons, with roughly 13% in the top ten. The sample in question was peripheral blood, obtained on day 0 of MenACWY control vaccination. The receptors stem from an adult in good health. Both conserved end residues are trimmed from each CDR3. Each record gives: V gene, J gene, CDR3 protein.

TRBV28	TRBJ1-5	ASSLAGFPQH
TRBV5-1	TRBJ2-7	ASSFTGSSEQY
TRBV6-5	TRBJ1-2	ASTRGQGHYGYT
TRBV2	TRBJ2-3	ASSGEDRRTATQY
TRBV7-9	TRBJ1-2	ASSSSRGDYGYT
TRBV24-1	TRBJ1-5	ATSDRGQGKDQPQH
TRBV5-6	TRBJ2-7	ASSLPPGGYEQY
TRBV6-2/TRBV6-3	TRBJ2-3	ASSYSPDTQY
TRBV28	TRBJ1-5	ASRGGSNQPQH
TRBV7-8	TRBJ2-7	ATSVRTSGIYEQY
TRBV7-2	TRBJ1-5	ASSFYRTDQPQH
TRBV28	TRBJ1-2	ASSLSALWGYT
TRBV2	TRBJ1-2	ASSEKQNYGYT
TRBV6-6	TRBJ1-1	ASQDTEAF
TRBV5-6	TRBJ2-1	ASSLGRMPTGLGQF
TRBV28	TRBJ2-7	ASSRIVTGEEGEQY
TRBV6-4	TRBJ1-2	ASSDTVGPRGGYT
TRBV7-9	TRBJ1-5	ASSLEGAQPQH
TRBV4-2	TRBJ2-2	ASSTRTGTGELF
TRBV27	TRBJ2-6	ASSHDNLGANVLT
TRBV30	TRBJ2-1	AWSVRRGGGSYNEQF
TRBV25-1	TRBJ2-3	ASSDSSTDTQY
TRBV3-1/TRBV3-2	TRBJ1-2	ASSQLDRGGGYT
TRBV21-1	TRBJ2-4	ASSVPGQGPLNIQY
TRBV28	TRBJ1-1	ASRRSGGVAEAF
TRBV3-1/TRBV3-2	TRBJ1-1	ASSQGTRGDTEAF
TRBV5-1	TRBJ2-1	ASSSDGLAGEIEQF
TRBV5-1	TRBJ1-2	ASSPGAGLNGYT
TRBV6-5	TRBJ2-7	ASSSQGYEQY
TRBV27	TRBJ2-5	ASSPETSGETQY
TRBV7-7	TRBJ2-3	ASSWAGLSTDTQY
TRBV4-3	TRBJ1-2	ASSHSGTNYGYT
TRBV5-1	TRBJ1-1	ASSDMRGNTEAF
TRBV6-2/TRBV6-3	TRBJ1-1	ASSYSQTRTEAF
TRBV19	TRBJ1-3	ASSASIRSGNTIY
TRBV9	TRBJ1-4	ASSVGGDQNEKLF
TRBV6-2/TRBV6-3	TRBJ2-7	ASSSGSSSYEQY
TRBV18	TRBJ1-1	ASSPYEGSTTEAF
TRBV5-6	TRBJ1-1	ASSPGTGKGNTEAF
TRBV19	TRBJ1-5	ASTWDRVVGQPQH
TRBV19	TRBJ1-1	ASRTGTEAF